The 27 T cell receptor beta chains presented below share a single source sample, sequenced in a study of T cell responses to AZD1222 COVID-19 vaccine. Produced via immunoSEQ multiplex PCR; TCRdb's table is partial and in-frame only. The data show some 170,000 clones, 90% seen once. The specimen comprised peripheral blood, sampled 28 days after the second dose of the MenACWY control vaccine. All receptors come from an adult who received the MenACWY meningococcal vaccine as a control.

The CDR3 loop reads CASSFGTGGPYEQYF. The DNA for the CDR3 is TGTGCCAGCAGCTTCGGGACAGGGGGCCCCTACGAGCAGTACTTC. This chain joins TRBV7-9 and TRBJ2-7; TRBD1 aligns across 12 bases. The CDR3 totals 15 residues. Germline CDR1 and CDR2: SEHNR and FQNEAQ (reference sequence). The junction had 2 bases not matched to a gene; V was cut back by 3 bases and J by 2 bases.

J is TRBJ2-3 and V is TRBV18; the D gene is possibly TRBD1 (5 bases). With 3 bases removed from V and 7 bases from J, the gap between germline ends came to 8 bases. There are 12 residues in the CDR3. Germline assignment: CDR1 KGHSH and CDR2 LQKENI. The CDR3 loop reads CASSPGANTQYF. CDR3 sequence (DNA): TGTGCCAGCTCACCTGGGGCGAATACGCAGTATTTT.

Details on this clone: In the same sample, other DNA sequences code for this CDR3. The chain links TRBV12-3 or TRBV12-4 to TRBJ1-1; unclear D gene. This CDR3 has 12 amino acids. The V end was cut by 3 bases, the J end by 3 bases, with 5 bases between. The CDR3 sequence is CASSLSYTEAFF. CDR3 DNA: TGTGCCAGCAGTTTGAGCTACACTGAAGCTTTCTTT.

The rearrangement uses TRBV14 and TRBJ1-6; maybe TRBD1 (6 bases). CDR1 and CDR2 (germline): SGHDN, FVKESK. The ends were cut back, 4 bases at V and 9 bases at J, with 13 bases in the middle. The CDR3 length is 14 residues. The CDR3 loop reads CASSLRTVASPLHF. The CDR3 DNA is TGTGCCAGCAGCCTGCGGACAGTAGCTTCACCCCTCCACTTT.

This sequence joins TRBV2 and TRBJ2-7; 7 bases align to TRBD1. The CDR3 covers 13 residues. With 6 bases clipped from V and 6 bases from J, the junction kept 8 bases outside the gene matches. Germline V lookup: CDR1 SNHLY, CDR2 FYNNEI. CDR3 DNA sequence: TGTGCCAGCAGCGACAGGGTCTGGGCCGAGCAGTACTTC. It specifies CASSDRVWAEQYF.

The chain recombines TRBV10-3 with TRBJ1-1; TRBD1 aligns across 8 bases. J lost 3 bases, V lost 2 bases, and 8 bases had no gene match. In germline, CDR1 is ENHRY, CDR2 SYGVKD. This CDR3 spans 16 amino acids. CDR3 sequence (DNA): TGTGCCATCAGTGAGCCCCTTGGACAGGGTGACACTGAAGCTTTCTTT. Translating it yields CAISEPLGQGDTEAFF.

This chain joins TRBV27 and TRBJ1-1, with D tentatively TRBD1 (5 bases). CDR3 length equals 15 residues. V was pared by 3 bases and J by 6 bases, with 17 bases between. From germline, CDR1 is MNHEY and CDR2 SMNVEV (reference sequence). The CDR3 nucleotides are TGTGCCAGCAGTTTGTGGTTCCAGGGCATAGCTGAAGCTTTCTTT. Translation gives CASSLWFQGIAEAFF.

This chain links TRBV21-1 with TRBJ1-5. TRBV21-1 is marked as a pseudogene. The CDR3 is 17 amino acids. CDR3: CASSKRRGLPRGQPQHF. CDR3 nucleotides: TGTGCCAGCAGCAAGAGAAGGGGACTACCCCGGGGGCAGCCCCAGCATTTT.

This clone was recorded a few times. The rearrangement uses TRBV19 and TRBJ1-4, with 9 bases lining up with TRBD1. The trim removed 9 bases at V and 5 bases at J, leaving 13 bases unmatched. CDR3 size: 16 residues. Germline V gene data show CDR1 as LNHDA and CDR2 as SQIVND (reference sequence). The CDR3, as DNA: TGTGCCAGCGGAACCGGGACAGGGAAGGCCAATGAAAAACTGTTTTTT. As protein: CASGTGTGKANEKLFF. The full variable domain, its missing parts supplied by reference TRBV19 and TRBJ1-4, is DGGITQSPKYLFRKEGQNVTLSCEQNLNHDAMYWYRQDPGQGLRLIYYSQIVNDFQKGDIAEGYSVSREKKESFPLTVTSAQKNPTAFYLCASGTGTGKANEKLFFGSGTQLSVL.

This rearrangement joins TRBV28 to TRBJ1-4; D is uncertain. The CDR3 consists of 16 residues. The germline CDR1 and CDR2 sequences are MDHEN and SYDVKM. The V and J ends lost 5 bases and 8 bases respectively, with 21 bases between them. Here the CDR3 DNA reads TGTGCCAGCAGTCGCCTGGGCGGGAGAGGTTACGAAAAACTGTTTTTT. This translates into CASSRLGGRGYEKLFF.

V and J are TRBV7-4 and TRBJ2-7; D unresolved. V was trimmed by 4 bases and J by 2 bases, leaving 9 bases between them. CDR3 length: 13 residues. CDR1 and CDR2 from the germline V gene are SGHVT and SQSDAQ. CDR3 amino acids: CASSSPVAYEQYF. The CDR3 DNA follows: TGTGCCAGCAGCTCTCCCGTTGCCTACGAGCAGTACTTC.

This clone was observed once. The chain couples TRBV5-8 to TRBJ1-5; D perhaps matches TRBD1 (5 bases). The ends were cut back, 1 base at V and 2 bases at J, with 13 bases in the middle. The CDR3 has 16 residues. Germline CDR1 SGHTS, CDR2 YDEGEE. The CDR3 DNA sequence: TGTGCCAGCAGCTTGACGGTGGGGGTAGGCAATCAGCCCCAGCATTTT. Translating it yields CASSLTVGVGNQPQHF.

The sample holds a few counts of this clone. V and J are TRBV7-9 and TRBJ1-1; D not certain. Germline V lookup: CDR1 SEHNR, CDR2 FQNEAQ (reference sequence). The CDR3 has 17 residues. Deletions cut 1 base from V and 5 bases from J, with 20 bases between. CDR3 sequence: CASSLVGGILSHTEAFF. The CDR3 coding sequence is TGTGCCAGCAGCTTAGTTGGTGGGATTTTGTCGCATACTGAAGCTTTCTTT.

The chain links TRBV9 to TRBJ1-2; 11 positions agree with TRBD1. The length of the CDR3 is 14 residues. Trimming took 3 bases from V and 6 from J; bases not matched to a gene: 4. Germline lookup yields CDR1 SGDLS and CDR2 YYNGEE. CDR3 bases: TGTGCCAGCAGCGCCGGGACAGGGGGGGATGGCTACACCTTC. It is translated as CASSAGTGGDGYTF.

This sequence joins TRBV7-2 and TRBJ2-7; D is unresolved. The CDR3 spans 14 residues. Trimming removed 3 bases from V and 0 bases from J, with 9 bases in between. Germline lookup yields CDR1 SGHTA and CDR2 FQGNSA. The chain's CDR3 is CASSFPPSSYEQYF. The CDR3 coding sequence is TGTGCCAGCAGCTTCCCCCCCAGCTCCTACGAGCAGTACTTC. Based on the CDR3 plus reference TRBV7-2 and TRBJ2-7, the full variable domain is GAGVSQSPSNKVTEKGKDVELRCDPISGHTALYWYRQSLGQGLEFLIYFQGNSAPDKSGLPSDRFSAERTGGSVSTLTIQRTQQEDSAVYLCASSFPPSSYEQYFGPGTRLTVT.

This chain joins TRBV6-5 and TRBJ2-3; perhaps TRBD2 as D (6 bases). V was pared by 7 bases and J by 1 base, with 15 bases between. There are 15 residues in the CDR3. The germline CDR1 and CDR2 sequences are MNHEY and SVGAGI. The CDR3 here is CASTAGTAGTDTQYF. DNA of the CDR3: TGTGCCAGCACGGCCGGGACTGCGGGCACAGATACGCAGTATTTT.

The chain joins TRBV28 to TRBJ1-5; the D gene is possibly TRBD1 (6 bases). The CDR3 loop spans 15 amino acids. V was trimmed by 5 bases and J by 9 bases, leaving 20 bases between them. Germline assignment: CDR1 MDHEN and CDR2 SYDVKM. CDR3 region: CASSTPGGGGGPQHF. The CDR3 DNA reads TGTGCCAGCAGTACCCCCGGGGGCGGGGGAGGGCCCCAGCATTTT.

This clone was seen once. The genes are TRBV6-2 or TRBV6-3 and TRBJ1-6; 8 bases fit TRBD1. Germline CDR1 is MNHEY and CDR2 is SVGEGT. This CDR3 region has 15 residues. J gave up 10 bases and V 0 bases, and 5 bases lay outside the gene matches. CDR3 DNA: TGTGCCAGCAGTTACTCGAGACAGGGGAACTCACCCCTCCACTTT. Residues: CASSYSRQGNSPLHF.

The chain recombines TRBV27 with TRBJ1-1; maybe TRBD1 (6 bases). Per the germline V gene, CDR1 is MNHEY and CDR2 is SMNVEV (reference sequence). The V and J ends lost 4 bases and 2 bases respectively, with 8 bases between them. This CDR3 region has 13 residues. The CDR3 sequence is CASSSRGNTEAFF. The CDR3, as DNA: TGTGCCAGCAGTTCCAGGGGCAACACTGAAGCTTTCTTT.

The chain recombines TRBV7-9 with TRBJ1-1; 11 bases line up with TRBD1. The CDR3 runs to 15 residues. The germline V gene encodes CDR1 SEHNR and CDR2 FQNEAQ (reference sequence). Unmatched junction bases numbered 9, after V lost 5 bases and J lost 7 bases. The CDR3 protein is CASSSGWTGGFEAFF. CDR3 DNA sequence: TGTGCCAGCAGCAGTGGGTGGACAGGGGGCTTTGAAGCTTTCTTT.

DNA of the CDR3: TGTGCCTGGACCTTGGGAGGAGGTCAGCCCCAGCATTTT. Residues: CAWTLGGGQPQHF. This chain joins TRBV30 and TRBJ1-5, with D hard to call. CDR3 length equals 13 residues. Trimming stripped 4 bases from V and 6 bases from J, with 13 bases between. Germline CDR1 GTSNPN, CDR2 SVGIG (reference sequence). Filled out from reference TRBV30 and TRBJ1-5, the complete variable domain reads SQTIHQWPATLVQPVGSPLSLECTVEGTSNPNLYWYRQAAGRGLQLLFYSVGIGQISSEVPQNLSASRPQDRQFILSSKKLLLSDSGFYLCAWTLGGGQPQHFGDGTRLSIL.

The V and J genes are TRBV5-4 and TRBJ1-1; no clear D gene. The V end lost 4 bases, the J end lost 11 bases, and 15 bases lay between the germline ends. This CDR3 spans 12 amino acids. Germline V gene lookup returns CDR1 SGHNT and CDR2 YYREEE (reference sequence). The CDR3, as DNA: TGTGCCAGCAGCGAAATCAGGCAGCCTGCTTTCTTT. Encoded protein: CASSEIRQPAFF.

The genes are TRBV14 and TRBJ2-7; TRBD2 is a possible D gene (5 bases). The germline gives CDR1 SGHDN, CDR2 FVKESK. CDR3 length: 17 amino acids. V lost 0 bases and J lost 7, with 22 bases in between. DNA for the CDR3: TGTGCCAGCAGCCAAGAGGGAGACCCCTTAGACCATCGGGAGCAGTACTTC. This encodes CASSQEGDPLDHREQYF.

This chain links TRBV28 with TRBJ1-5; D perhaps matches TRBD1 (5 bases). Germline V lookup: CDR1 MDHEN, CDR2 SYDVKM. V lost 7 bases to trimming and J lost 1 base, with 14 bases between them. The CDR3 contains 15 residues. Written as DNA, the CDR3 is TGTGCCAGCATCCTGACCTGGGGGAGCAATCAGCCCCAGCATTTT. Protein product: CASILTWGSNQPQHF.

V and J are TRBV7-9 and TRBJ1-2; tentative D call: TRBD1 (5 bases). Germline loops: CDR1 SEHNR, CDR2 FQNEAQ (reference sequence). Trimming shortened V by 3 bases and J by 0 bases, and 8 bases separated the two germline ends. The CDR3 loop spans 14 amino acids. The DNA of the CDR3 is TGTGCCAGCAGCTTTCGGGGGGCTAACTATGGCTACACCTTC. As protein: CASSFRGANYGYTF. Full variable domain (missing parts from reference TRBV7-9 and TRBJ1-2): DTGVSQNPRHKITKRGQNVTFRCDPISEHNRLYWYRQTLGQGPEFLTYFQNEAQLEKSRLLSDRFSAERPKGSFSTLEIQRTEQGDSAMYLCASSFRGANYGYTFGSGTRLTVV.

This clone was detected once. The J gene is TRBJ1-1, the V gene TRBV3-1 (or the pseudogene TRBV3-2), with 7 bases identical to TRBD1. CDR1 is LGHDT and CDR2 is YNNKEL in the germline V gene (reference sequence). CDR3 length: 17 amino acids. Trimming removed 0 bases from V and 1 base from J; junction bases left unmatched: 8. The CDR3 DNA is TGTGCCAGCAGCCAAGAGGGGGAGACAGGGTGGAACACTGAAGCTTTCTTT. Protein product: CASSQEGETGWNTEAFF.

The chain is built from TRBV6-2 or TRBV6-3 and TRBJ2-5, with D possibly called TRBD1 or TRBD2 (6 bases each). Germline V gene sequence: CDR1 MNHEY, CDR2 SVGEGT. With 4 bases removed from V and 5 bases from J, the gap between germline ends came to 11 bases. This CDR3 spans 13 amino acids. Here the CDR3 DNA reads TGTGCCAGCAGTTGGGGGGCGCATGAGACCCAGTACTTC. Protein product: CASSWGAHETQYF.